Listed here are 17 T cell receptor beta chains from one sample, sequenced in a study of blood T cells in healthy people across ages. Together with a sample-barcoded 5' primer, a J-beta primer mix was included in a second PCR lasting 7 to 11 cycles. TCRdb reprocessed the 5' RACE reads with MiXCR, giving one entry per CDR3 protein. The repertoire holds some 640,000 distinct CDR3 sequences, roughly 49% seen once, with under 35% in the top ten. Sample: blood. The receptors derive from a woman aged 55-70 years in good health.

The genes are TRBV20-1 and TRBJ1-1; unclear D gene. Germline V gene lookup returns CDR1 DFQATT and CDR2 SNEGSKA (reference sequence). The CDR3 covers 14 residues. V lost 2 bases and J 1 base, leaving 11 bases between the germline ends. CDR3 sequence reads: CSARLQVSNTEAFF. The CDR3 nucleotides are TGCAGTGCTAGATTGCAGGTTTCGAACACTGAAGCTTTCTTT.

This sequence joins TRBV7-2 and TRBJ1-6, with D tentatively TRBD1 (5 bases). The V gene's germline CDR1 is SGHTA and CDR2 FQGNSA. This CDR3 contains 12 residues. V dropped 5 bases and J dropped 9 bases, with 8 bases sitting between them. CDR3 sequence: CASSHTGSPLHF. For the CDR3, the DNA is TGTGCCAGCAGCCACACAGGTTCACCCCTCCACTTT.

The CDR3: CASSRLGGGDEQFF. Here the CDR3 DNA reads TGTGCCAGCAGTCGCCTAGGAGGGGGCGATGAGCAGTTCTTC. This rearrangement joins TRBV27 to TRBJ2-1; tentative D call: TRBD1 (7 bases). Germline CDR1 and CDR2: MNHEY and SMNVEV (reference sequence). The CDR3 runs to 14 residues. V lost 5 bases, J lost 8 bases, and 16 bases lay in between.

This clonotype occurred once. The chain has TRBV25-1 and TRBJ2-4; 8 bases are shared with TRBD1. The end of the DNA aligns better with TRBJ2-7, so the J call may be wrong. Germline CDR1 reads MGHDK; CDR2 reads SYGVNS. This CDR3 has 15 amino acids. The CDR3 protein is CASSDTNRGAYEQYF. The CDR3 nucleotides are TGTGCCAGCAGTGATACTAACAGGGGGGCCTACGAGCAGTACTTC.

This clonotype was observed a few times. The V and J genes are TRBV12-3 or TRBV12-4 and TRBJ1-2, with 7 bases matching TRBD1. Losses at the gene ends were 3 bases for V and 4 bases for J; bases not matched to a gene: 2. The CDR3 loop spans 13 amino acids. For the CDR3, the DNA is TGTGCCAGCAGTTTCGAGGGGGCCTATGGCTACACCTTC. Translated: CASSFEGAYGYTF.

The V and J genes are TRBV7-2 and TRBJ1-4; D is undetermined. The CDR3 totals 15 residues. Trimming took 0 bases from V and 6 from J, leaving 11 bases between them. CDR1 is SGHTA and CDR2 is FQGNSA in the germline V gene. Here the CDR3 DNA reads TGTGCCAGCAGCTTAGCGATTAACGCAGATGAAAAACTGTTTTTT. It translates to CASSLAINADEKLFF.

This clonotype was recorded many times. The genes are TRBV4-2 and TRBJ1-4; 8 bases agree with TRBD1. There are 18 residues in the CDR3. CDR1 is LGHNA and CDR2 is YNFKEQ in the germline V gene. V trimming: 5 bases; J trimming: 4 bases; junction bases outside the gene matches: 15. CDR3 residues: CASSGPGQVGLSNEKLFF. CDR3 coding DNA: TGTGCCAGCAGCGGCCCGGGACAGGTGGGATTAAGTAATGAAAAACTGTTTTTT.

In its sample, this clonotype was seen many times. J is TRBJ2-7 and V is TRBV29-1, with D perhaps matching TRBD2 (5 bases). The CDR3 sequence is 13 residues long. The germline V gene encodes CDR1 SQVTM and CDR2 ANQGSEA. V was cut by 6 bases and J by 2 bases, with 14 bases left in between. CDR3 nucleotides: TGCAGCGTCACTAGTGGCCGAGCCTACGAGCAGTACTTC. Translating it yields CSVTSGRAYEQYF.

This clonotype was counted many times. The chain's CDR3 is CASSYLPSGSYEQYF. DNA of the CDR3: TGTGCCAGCAGTTACTTGCCGAGCGGGAGCTACGAGCAGTACTTC. The chain is built from TRBV6-5 and TRBJ2-7, with 8 bases fitting TRBD2. CDR1 is MNHEY and CDR2 is SVGAGI in the germline V gene. J lost 3 bases, V lost 1 base, and 5 bases had no gene match. The CDR3 totals 15 residues.

This clonotype was detected a few times. This rearrangement joins TRBV28 to TRBJ2-1; D may match TRBD1 or TRBD2 (5 bases each). Germline V gene lookup returns CDR1 MDHEN and CDR2 SYDVKM. The CDR3 covers 13 residues. The V gene lost 6 bases and the J gene lost 3 bases, with 9 bases spanning the gap. The CDR3 reads CASRGPRYNEQFF. Here the CDR3 DNA reads TGTGCCAGCAGGGGACCCCGCTACAATGAGCAGTTCTTC.

This clonotype appeared a few times. V and J are TRBV20-1 and TRBJ2-5, with 11 bases identical to TRBD2. The CDR3 extends over 17 amino acids. From germline, CDR1 is DFQATT and CDR2 SNEGSKA (reference sequence). V lost 3 bases to trimming and J lost 5 bases; unmatched junction nucleotides: 14. The CDR3 protein is CSASSPGLAVLGETQYF. The CDR3, as DNA: TGCAGTGCTAGTTCGCCGGGACTAGCGGTCCTCGGGGAGACCCAGTACTTC.

The V gene is TRBV2, the J gene TRBJ2-1; no clear D. V was trimmed by 6 bases and J by 4 bases, leaving 10 bases between them. Germline CDR1 and CDR2: SNHLY and FYNNEI. CDR3 length: 13 residues. As DNA, the CDR3 is TGTGCCAGCAGCCTGACAAAATACAATGAGCAGTTCTTC. It specifies CASSLTKYNEQFF. Based on the CDR3 plus reference TRBV2 and TRBJ2-1, the full variable domain is EPEVTQTPSHQVTQMGQEVILRCVPISNHLYFYWYRQILGQKVEFLVSFYNNEISEKSEIFDDQFSVERPDGSNFTLKIRSTKLEDSAMYFCASSLTKYNEQFFGPGTRLTVL.

V gene TRBV5-1 combines with J gene TRBJ2-4; no reliable D call. V was clipped by 0 bases and J by 8 bases, with 12 bases between them. Looked up from germline, CDR1 is SGHRS and CDR2 is YFSETQ. The CDR3 is 14 amino acids. The CDR3 DNA reads as TGCGCCAGCAGCTTGGGGACCCCACAGTACATTCAGTACTTC. Amino acid sequence: CASSLGTPQYIQYF.

The chain joins TRBV11-2 to TRBJ2-2; TRBD2 matches at 10 bases. There are 17 residues in the CDR3. Per the germline V gene, CDR1 is SGHAT and CDR2 is FQNNGV. V lost 1 base to trimming and J lost 5 bases; unmatched junction nucleotides: 7. CDR3 sequence: CASSLASGRGLTGELFF. The CDR3, as DNA: TGTGCCAGCAGCTTAGCTAGCGGGAGAGGTTTGACCGGGGAGCTGTTTTTT.

The chain carries TRBV29-1 and TRBJ2-3, with D maybe TRBD2 (5 bases). Per germline, CDR1 SQVTM and CDR2 ANQGSEA. V dropped 0 bases and J dropped 4 bases, with 14 bases sitting between them. The CDR3 contains 15 residues. The CDR3 reads CSVEERVTGPDTQYF. The CDR3 DNA follows: TGCAGCGTTGAAGAGAGGGTCACCGGACCAGATACGCAGTATTTT.

The chain employs TRBV29-1 and TRBJ2-1, with D maybe TRBD1 (8 bases). The CDR3 is made up of 12 amino acids. Germline V gives CDR1 SQVTM, CDR2 ANQGSEA. Trimming left V 7 bases short and J 13 bases short, with 20 bases between. For the CDR3, the DNA is TGCAGCGGTACAGGGGGGGTTGAGACCCAGTTCTTC. Amino acids: CSGTGGVETQFF.

V gene TRBV4-2 combines with J gene TRBJ2-5; D possibly corresponds to TRBD2 (5 bases). Germline CDR1 is LGHNA and CDR2 is YNFKEQ. V was cut by 4 bases and J by 11 bases, with 23 bases left in between. The CDR3 is made up of 15 amino acids. The CDR3 DNA is TGTGCCAGCAGCCCCGGACTGGATTCCTACAATGGGCAGTACTTC. It codes for CASSPGLDSYNGQYF.